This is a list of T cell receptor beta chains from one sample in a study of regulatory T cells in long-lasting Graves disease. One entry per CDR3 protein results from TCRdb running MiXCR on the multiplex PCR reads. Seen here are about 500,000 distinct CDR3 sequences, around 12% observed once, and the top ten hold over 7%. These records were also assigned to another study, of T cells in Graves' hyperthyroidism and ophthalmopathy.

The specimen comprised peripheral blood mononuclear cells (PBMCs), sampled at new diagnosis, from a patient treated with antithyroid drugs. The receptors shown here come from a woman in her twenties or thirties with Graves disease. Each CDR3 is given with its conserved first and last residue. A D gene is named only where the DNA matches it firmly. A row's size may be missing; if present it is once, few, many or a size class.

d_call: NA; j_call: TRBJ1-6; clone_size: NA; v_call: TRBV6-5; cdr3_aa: CASSYSRESPLHF; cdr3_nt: TGTGCCAGCAGTTACTCGAGGGAGTCACCCCTCCACTTT
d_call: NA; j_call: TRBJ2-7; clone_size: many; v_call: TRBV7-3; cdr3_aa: CASSLDPDYEQYF; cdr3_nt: TGTGCCAGCAGCTTAGACCCAGACTACGAGCAGTACTTC
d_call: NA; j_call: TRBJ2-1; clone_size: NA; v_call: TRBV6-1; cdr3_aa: CASRDSRGASYNEQFF; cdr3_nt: TGTGCCAGCAGGGACTCTCGGGGGGCAAGCTACAATGAGCAGTTCTTC
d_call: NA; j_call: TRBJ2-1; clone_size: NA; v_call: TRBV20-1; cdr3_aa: CSAREPGRSLGQFF; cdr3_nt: TGCAGTGCACGGGAACCGGGACGGTCTTTAGGGCAGTTCTTC
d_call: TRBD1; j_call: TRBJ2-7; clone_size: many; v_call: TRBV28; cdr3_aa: CASRPSRGRRGSQYEQYF; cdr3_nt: TGTGCCAGCAGGCCCTCCAGGGGGCGACGGGGGAGCCAGTACGAGCAGTACTTC
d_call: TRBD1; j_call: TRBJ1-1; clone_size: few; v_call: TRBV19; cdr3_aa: CASSMRTGIDTEAFF; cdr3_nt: TGTGCCAGTAGTATGAGGACAGGGATCGACACTGAAGCTTTCTTT
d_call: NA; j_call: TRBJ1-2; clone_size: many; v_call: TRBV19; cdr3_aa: CASSMVVQPRVYGYTF; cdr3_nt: TGTGCCAGTAGTATGGTAGTTCAGCCAAGGGTCTATGGCTACACCTTC
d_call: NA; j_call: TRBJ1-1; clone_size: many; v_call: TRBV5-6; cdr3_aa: CASSFVEANTEAFF; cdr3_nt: TGTGCCAGCAGCTTTGTGGAGGCAAACACTGAAGCTTTCTTT
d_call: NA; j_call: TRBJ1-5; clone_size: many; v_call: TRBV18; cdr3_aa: CASSPSGRGNQPQHF; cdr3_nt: TGTGCCAGCTCACCTTCGGGGCGGGGAAATCAGCCCCAGCATTTT
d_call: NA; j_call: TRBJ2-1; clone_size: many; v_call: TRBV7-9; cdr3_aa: CASSLVTVHNEQFF; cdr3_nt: TGTGCCAGCAGCTTAGTTACCGTCCACAATGAGCAGTTCTTC
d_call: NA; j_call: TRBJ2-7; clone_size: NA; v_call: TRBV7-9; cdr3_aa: CASSQTNFYEQYF; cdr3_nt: TGTGCCAGCAGCCAGACCAATTTCTACGAGCAGTACTTC
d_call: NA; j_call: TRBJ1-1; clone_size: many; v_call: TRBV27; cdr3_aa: CASSLGQGFRTEAFF; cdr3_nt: TGTGCCAGCAGTTTGGGGCAGGGATTCAGGACTGAAGCTTTCTTT
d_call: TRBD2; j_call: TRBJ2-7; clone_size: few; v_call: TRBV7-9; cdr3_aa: CASSLTGGLAGVEQYF; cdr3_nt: TGTGCCAGCAGCCTCACGGGTGGGCTAGCGGGAGTCGAGCAGTACTTC
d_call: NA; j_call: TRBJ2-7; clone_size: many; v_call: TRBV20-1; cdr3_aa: CSANRVPLYEQYF; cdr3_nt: TGCAGTGCTAACAGGGTGCCACTATACGAGCAGTACTTC
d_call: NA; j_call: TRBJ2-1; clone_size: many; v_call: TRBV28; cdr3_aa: CASSLFLTLPSAKDRTAHEQFF; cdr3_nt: TGTGCCAGCAGTTTATTTCTCACGCTACCTAGCGCGAAGGATAGAACGGCACATGAGCAGTTCTTC
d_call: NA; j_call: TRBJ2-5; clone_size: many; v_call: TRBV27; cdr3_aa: CASGAMETQYF; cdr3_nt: TGTGCCAGCGGAGCGATGGAGACCCAGTACTTC
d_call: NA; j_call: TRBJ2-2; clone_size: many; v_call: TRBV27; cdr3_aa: CASRIRAAGSNTGELFF; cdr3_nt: TGTGCCAGCAGAATACGGGCGGCCGGATCGAACACCGGGGAGCTGTTTTTT
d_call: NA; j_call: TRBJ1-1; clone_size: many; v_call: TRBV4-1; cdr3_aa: CASSPGLGGRFTEAFF; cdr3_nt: TGCGCCAGCAGCCCCGGACTGGGGGGAAGGTTCACTGAAGCTTTCTTT
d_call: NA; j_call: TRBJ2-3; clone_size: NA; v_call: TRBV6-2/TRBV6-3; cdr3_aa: CASSYPVRGVSDTQYF; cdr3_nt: TGTGCCAGCAGTTACCCCGTAAGGGGGGTTTCAGATACGCAGTATTTT
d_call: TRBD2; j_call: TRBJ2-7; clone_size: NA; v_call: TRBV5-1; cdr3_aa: CASSLEGTSGSITYEQYF; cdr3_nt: TGCGCCAGCAGCTTGGAGGGGACTAGCGGGAGCATCACCTACGAGCAGTACTTC
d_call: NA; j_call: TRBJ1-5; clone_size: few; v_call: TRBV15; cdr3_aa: CATSSPPGTPRQPQHF; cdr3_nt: TGTGCCACCAGCTCGCCCCCTGGGACCCCGAGGCAGCCCCAGCATTTT
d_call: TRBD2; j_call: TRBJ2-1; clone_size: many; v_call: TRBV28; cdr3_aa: CASSLRLGTSGNNEQFF; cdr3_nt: TGTGCCAGCAGTTTGCGCCTCGGGACTAGCGGTAACAATGAGCAGTTCTTC
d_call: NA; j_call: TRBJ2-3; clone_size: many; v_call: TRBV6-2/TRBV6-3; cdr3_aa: CASSYGEVDTQYF; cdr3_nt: TGTGCCAGCAGTTACGGGGAGGTTGATACGCAGTATTTT
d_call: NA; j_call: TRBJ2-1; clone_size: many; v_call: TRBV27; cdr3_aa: CASSQGSSYNEQFF; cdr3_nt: TGTGCCAGCAGTCAGGGGAGCTCCTACAATGAGCAGTTCTTC
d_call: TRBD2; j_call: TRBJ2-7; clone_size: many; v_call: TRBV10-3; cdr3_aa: CAISETGPSGRVRGEQYF; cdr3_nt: TGTGCCATCAGTGAGACGGGGCCTAGCGGGAGGGTACGCGGGGAGCAGTACTTC
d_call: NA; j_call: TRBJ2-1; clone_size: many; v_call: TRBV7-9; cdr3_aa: CASSLAPGRTFRQFF; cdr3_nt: TGTGCCAGCAGCTTAGCTCCGGGACGAACTTTTAGGCAGTTCTTC